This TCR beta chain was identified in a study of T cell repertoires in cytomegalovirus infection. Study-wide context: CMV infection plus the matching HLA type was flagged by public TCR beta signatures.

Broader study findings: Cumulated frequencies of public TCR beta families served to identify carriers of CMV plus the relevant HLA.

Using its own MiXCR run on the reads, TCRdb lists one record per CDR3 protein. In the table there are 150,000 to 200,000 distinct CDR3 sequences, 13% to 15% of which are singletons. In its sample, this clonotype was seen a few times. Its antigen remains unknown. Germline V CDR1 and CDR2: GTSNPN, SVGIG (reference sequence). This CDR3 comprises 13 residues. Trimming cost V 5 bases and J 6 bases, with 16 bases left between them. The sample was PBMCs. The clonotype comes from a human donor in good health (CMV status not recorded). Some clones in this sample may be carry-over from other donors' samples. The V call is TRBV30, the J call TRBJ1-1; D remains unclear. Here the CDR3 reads CAWGLSRSSEAFF. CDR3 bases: TGTGCCTGGGGTCTCTCCAGGAGTTCTGAAGCTTTCTTT.